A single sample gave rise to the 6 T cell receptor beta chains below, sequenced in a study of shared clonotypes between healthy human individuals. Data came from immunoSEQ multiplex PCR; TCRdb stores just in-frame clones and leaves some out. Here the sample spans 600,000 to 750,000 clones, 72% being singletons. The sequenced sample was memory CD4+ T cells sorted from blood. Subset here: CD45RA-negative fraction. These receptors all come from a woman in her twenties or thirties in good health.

The CDR3 reads CASSQREGGPDTQYF. Here the CDR3 DNA reads TGCGCCAGCAGCCAGCGGGAGGGGGGCCCAGATACGCAGTATTTT. The chain employs TRBV4-1 and TRBJ2-3; 9 bases agree with TRBD2. This CDR3 spans 15 amino acids. The trim removed 3 bases at V and 4 bases at J, leaving 5 bases unmatched. Germline CDR1 reads MGHRA; CDR2 reads YSYEKL.

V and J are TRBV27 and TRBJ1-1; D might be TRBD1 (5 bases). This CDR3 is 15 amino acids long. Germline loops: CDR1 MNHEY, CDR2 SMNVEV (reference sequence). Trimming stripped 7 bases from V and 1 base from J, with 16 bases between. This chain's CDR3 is CASTPTGGSNTEAFF. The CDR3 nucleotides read TGTGCCAGCACCCCTACGGGGGGATCGAACACTGAAGCTTTCTTT.

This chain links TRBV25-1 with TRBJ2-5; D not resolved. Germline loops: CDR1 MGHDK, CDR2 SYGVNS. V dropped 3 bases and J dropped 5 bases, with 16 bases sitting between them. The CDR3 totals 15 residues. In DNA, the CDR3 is TGTGCCAGCAGTGACTTAAGGAAAGTCCAGGAGACCCAGTACTTC. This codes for CASSDLRKVQETQYF.

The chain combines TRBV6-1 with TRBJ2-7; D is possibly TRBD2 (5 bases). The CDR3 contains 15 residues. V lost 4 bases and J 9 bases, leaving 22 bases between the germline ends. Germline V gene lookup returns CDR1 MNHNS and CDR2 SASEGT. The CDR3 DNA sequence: TGTGCCAGCAGTGGAGGACCGGGAACATCCCATTGGCAGTACTTC. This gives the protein CASSGGPGTSHWQYF.

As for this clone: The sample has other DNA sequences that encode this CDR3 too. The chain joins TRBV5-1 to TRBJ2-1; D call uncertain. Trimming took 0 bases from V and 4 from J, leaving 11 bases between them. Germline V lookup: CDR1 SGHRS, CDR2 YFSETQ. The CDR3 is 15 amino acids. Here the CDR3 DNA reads TGCGCCAGCAGCTTGGCCAGCGCAGCTTACAATGAGCAGTTCTTC. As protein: CASSLASAAYNEQFF.

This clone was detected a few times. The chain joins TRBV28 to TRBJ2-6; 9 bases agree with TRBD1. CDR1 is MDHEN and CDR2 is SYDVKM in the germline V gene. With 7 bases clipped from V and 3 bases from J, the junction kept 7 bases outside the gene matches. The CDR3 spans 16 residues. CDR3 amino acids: CASNEQGADGANVLTF. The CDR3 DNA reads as TGTGCCAGCAATGAACAGGGGGCTGATGGGGCCAACGTCCTGACTTTC. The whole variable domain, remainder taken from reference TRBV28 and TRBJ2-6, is DVKVTQSSRYLVKRTGEKVFLECVQDMDHENMFWYRQDPGLGLRLIYFSYDVKMKEKGDIPEGYSVSREKKERFSLILESASTNQTSMYLCASNEQGADGANVLTFGAGSRLTVL.